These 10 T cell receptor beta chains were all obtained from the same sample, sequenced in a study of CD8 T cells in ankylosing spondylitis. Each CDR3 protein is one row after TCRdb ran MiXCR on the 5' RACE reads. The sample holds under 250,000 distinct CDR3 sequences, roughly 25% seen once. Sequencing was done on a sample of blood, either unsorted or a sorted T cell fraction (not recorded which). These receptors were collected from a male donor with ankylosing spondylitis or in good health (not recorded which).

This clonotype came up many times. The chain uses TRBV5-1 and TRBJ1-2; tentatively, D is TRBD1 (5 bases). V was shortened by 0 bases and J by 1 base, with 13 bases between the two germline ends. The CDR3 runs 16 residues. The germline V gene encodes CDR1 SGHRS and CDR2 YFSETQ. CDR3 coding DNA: TGCGCCAGCAGCTTGGAAGGGGCAGGACTTAACTATGGCTACACCTTC. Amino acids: CASSLEGAGLNYGYTF.

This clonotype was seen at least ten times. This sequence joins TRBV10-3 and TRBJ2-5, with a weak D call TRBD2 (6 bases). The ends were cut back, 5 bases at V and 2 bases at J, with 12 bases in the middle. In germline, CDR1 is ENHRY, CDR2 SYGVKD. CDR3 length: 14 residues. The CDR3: CAISPGTSQETQYF. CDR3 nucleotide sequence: TGTGCCATCAGTCCTGGGACTTCTCAAGAGACCCAGTACTTC.

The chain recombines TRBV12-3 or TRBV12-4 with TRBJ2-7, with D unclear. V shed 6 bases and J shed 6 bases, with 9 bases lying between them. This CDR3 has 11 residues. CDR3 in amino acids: CASSSGAEQYF. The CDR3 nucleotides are TGTGCCAGCAGCTCAGGTGCCGAGCAGTACTTC.

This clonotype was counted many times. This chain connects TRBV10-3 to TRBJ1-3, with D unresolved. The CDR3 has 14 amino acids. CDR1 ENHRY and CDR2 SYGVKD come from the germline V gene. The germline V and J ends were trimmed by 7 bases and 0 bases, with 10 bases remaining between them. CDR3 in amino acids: CAIKTSYSGNTIYF. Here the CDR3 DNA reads TGTGCCATCAAGACATCCTACTCTGGAAACACCATATATTTT.

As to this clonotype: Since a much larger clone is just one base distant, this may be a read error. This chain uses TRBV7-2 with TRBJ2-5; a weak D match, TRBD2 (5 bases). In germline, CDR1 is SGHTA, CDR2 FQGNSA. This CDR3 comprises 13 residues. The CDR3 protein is CASSLGSRETQHF. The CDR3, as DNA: TGTGCCAGCAGCTTAGGGAGTAGGGAGACCCAGCACTTC.

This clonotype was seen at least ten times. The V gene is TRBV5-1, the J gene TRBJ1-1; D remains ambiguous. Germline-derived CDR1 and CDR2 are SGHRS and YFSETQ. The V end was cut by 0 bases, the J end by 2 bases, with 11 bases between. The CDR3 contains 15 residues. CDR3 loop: CASSLAGRVNTEAFF. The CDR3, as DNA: TGCGCCAGCAGCTTGGCCGGGAGAGTCAACACTGAAGCTTTCTTT.

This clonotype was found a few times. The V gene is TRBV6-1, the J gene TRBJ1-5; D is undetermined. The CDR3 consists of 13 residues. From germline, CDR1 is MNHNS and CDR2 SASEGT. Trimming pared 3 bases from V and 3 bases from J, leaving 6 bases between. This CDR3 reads CASSDNTNQPQHF. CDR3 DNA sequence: TGTGCCAGCAGTGATAACACCAATCAGCCCCAGCATTTT.

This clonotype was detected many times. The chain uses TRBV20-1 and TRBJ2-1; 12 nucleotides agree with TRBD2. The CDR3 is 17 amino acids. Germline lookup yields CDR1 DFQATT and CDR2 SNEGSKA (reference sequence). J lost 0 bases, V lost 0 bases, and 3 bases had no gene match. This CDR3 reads CSARDRTSGNSYNEQFF. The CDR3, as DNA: TGCAGTGCTAGAGACCGGACTAGCGGGAACTCCTACAATGAGCAGTTCTTC.

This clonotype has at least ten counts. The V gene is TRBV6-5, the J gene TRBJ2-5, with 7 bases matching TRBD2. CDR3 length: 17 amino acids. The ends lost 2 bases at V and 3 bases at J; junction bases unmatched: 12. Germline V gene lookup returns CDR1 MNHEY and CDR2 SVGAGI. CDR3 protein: CASSYEIAGISKETQYF. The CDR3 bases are TGTGCCAGCAGTTACGAGATAGCGGGTATCAGCAAAGAGACCCAGTACTTC.

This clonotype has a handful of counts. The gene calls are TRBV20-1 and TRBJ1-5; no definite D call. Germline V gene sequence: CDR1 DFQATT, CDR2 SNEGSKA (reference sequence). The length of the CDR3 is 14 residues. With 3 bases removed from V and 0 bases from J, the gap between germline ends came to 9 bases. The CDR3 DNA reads TGCAGTGCTAGGAGGGAGCGTAGCAATCAGCCCCAGCATTTT. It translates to CSARRERSNQPQHF.